These T cell receptor beta chains were read from a single sample in a study of Graves' ophthalmopathy and Graves' hyperthyroidism. TCRdb independently ran MiXCR on the multiplex PCR reads; one entry per CDR3 protein. The data show around 1.1 million distinct CDR3 sequences, about 38% seen once. The sample consisted of peripheral blood or thyroid tissue (not recorded which). Every receptor here comes from an adult man with Graves' hyperthyroidism. CDR3s include the opening cysteine and the closing phenylalanine or tryptophan. D genes are given only for firm matches. Rows give clone size only sometimes, using once, few, many, or a class for an expanded clone.

v_call,clone_size,d_call,j_call,cdr3_nt,cdr3_aa
TRBV29-1,many,-,TRBJ1-1,TGCAGTTCCCGGGGGGGGGCCTTGAACACTGAAGCTTTCTTT,CSSRGGALNTEAFF
TRBV9,-,-,TRBJ2-5,TGTGCCAGCAGCCGACAGAACAATCAGCCCCAGTACTTC,CASSRQNNQPQYF
TRBV7-6,-,-,TRBJ1-1,TGTGCCAGCACCGACACCGGGGTGGTCACTGAAGCTTTCTTT,CASTDTGVVTEAFF
TRBV6-1,-,TRBD1,TRBJ2-5,TGTGCCAGCCCGTCCGGGACAGGGTGCGTAGAGACCCAGTACTTC,CASPSGTGCVETQYF
TRBV14,many,-,TRBJ2-7,TGTGCCAGCAGCCAAGATCCCGGGCGGGAGCAGTACTTC,CASSQDPGREQYF
TRBV20-1,once,TRBD2,TRBJ2-2,TGCAGTGCTAGAGGGGGACTAGCGGGGGCAGTCGGGGAGCTGTTTTTT,CSARGGLAGAVGELFF
TRBV5-1,many,-,TRBJ2-7,TGCGCCAGCAGCTTTACGATTGGCAGGGAAGGTGACGAGCAGTACTTC,CASSFTIGREGDEQYF
TRBV7-9,-,-,TRBJ1-3,TGTGCCAGCAGCTTGACGGGACTGCGGGATTTT,CASSLTGLRDF
TRBV4-1,-,-,TRBJ1-4,TGCGCCAGCTCCTGGGGGGATCGGGGTGAAAAACTGTTTTTT,CASSWGDRGEKLFF
TRBV6-5,many,-,TRBJ1-1,TGTGCCAGCATCGGCCAGCACACTGAAGCTTTCTTT,CASIGQHTEAFF
TRBV10-3,-,-,TRBJ1-2,TGTGCCATCAGTGAAGGCAGCGCTAACTATGGCTACACCTTC,CAISEGSANYGYTF
TRBV7-9,-,TRBD2,TRBJ2-7,TGTGCCAGCAGCCCGATAAGGACTAGCGGGAGAACCTACGAGCAGTACTTC,CASSPIRTSGRTYEQYF
TRBV25-1,-,TRBD1,TRBJ1-1,TGTGCCAGCAGTGATCCGGGACAGGGTGGAGGCAACACTGAAGCTTTCTTT,CASSDPGQGGGNTEAFF
TRBV6-5,-,-,TRBJ1-2,TGTGCCAGCAGTTACTCGAGGGGGGCCCCATATGGCTACACCTTC,CASSYSRGAPYGYTF
TRBV12-3/TRBV12-4,few,-,TRBJ1-1,TGTGCCAGTAGTATGACACTCCCCTTCATGAACACTGAAGCTTTCTTT,CASSMTLPFMNTEAFF
TRBV6-5,many,TRBD1,TRBJ1-6,TGTGCCAGCAGTTACCAGGGACAGGGTATAGGAACCTATAATTCACCCCTCCACTTT,CASSYQGQGIGTYNSPLHF
TRBV7-8,-,-,TRBJ2-6,TGTGCCAGCAGCGAAGCGGTCCAGGGTGGGGCCAACGTCCTGACTTTC,CASSEAVQGGANVLTF
TRBV7-2,-,TRBD1,TRBJ1-2,TGTGCCAGCAGCTTACCGGGACAGGGATGGGGCTACACCTTC,CASSLPGQGWGYTF
TRBV29-1,many,-,TRBJ1-4,TGCAGCGTCCGGACACCCCCGGGGGATGAAAAACTGTTTTTT,CSVRTPPGDEKLFF
TRBV5-1,many,-,TRBJ1-5,TGTGCCAGCAGCTTGTCTAGCAATCAGCCCCAGCATTTT,CASSLSSNQPQHF
TRBV20-1,few,-,TRBJ2-5,TGCAGTGCTACCGGGACCCAGTACTTC,CSATGTQYF
TRBV29-1,many,TRBD1,TRBJ1-1,TGCAGCGTTCACCTTGGGACAGGGGGCGCGGAAGCTTTCTTT,CSVHLGTGGAEAFF
TRBV7-2,few,TRBD2,TRBJ2-2,TGTGCCAGCAGTTTCCAACGGGGGGTTCCCGGGGAGCTGTTTTTT,CASSFQRGVPGELFF
TRBV28,-,-,TRBJ1-6,TGTGCCGCGGGTCGGGATTCACCCCTCCACTTT,CAAGRDSPLHF
TRBV2,-,TRBD2,TRBJ2-5,TGTGCCAGCAGGCCCCTAGCGGTGCGGGAGGGTTGGCCCCAGTACTTC,CASRPLAVREGWPQYF
TRBV25-1,-,-,TRBJ1-2,TGTGCCAGCTTTACCCAGGGACCTCGCTATGGCTACACCTTC,CASFTQGPRYGYTF
TRBV20-1,many,TRBD1,TRBJ1-6,TGCAGTGCTAGAGTTCAGGGGGTGTCCTATAATTCACCCCTCCACTTT,CSARVQGVSYNSPLHF
TRBV6-6,-,-,TRBJ1-1,TGTGTCAGCAGGAAACTTTTCACTGAAGCTTTCTTT,CVSRKLFTEAFF
TRBV10-2,-,-,TRBJ2-7,TGCGCCAGCAGTGCTACAGGCGAGTCGAATACCTACGAGCAGTACTTC,CASSATGESNTYEQYF
TRBV9,-,TRBD1,TRBJ2-7,TGTGCCAGCAGTTATCACGGACAGGGGGTTTTCTCCTACGAGCAGTACTTC,CASSYHGQGVFSYEQYF
TRBV29-1,many,-,TRBJ1-1,TGCAGCGTTGAAACAGGCGTTGAAGCTTTCTTT,CSVETGVEAFF
TRBV4-3,many,-,TRBJ1-6,TGCGCCAGCAGCCAAGAGGCAGGGATGGGGAATTCACCCCTCCACTTT,CASSQEAGMGNSPLHF
TRBV7-6,-,-,TRBJ2-5,TGTGCCAGCAGCTCAACAGCCGGGACATCAGTAGTAGAGACCCAGTACTTC,CASSSTAGTSVVETQYF
TRBV7-3,many,-,TRBJ1-3,TGTGCCAGCAGCTTGTCCCGAGGGGACACCATATATTTT,CASSLSRGDTIYF
TRBV2,-,-,TRBJ2-1,TGTGCCAGCACCGCTGGGCTCACCAATGAGCAGTTCTTC,CASTAGLTNEQFF
TRBV19,-,-,TRBJ1-5,TGTGCCAGCCAAAATAATGACCTAGGCAATCAGCCCCAGCATTTT,CASQNNDLGNQPQHF
TRBV4-1,few,-,TRBJ1-6,TGCGCCAGCAGCCAAGAGAACGTGAGGGGCCCCATAGGTTCACCCCTCCACTTT,CASSQENVRGPIGSPLHF
TRBV19,once,TRBD1,TRBJ1-1,TGTGCCAGTAGTGCCAGCAAACAGGGGACGGGCACTGAAGCTTTCTTT,CASSASKQGTGTEAFF
TRBV10-3,-,-,TRBJ1-2,TGTGCCAGCAGTGGGACCGCCAAGCGTGGCTACACCTTC,CASSGTAKRGYTF
TRBV29-1,-,-,TRBJ2-3,TGCAGCGTTGAAGATGGGACAGATACGCAGTATTTT,CSVEDGTDTQYF
TRBV20-1,few,TRBD1,TRBJ2-7,TGCAGTGCTATGCCGGGACAGACCTACGAGCAGTACTTC,CSAMPGQTYEQYF
TRBV7-2,few,-,TRBJ1-5,TGTGCCAGCAGCGGCGTGGGGGTAGATCAGCCCCAGCATTTT,CASSGVGVDQPQHF
TRBV4-3,-,-,TRBJ2-7,TGCGCCAGCAGCCAAACCGGGACGTCTAACTACGAGCAGTACTTC,CASSQTGTSNYEQYF
TRBV20-1,many,-,TRBJ2-6,TGCAGTGCTAGAGACCGTCATTTAGTGGGCTCTGGGGCCAACGTCCTGACTTTC,CSARDRHLVGSGANVLTF
TRBV19,-,-,TRBJ2-3,TGTGCCAGTAGTATAACAGGGACGGGCACAGATACGCAGTATTTT,CASSITGTGTDTQYF
TRBV25-1,-,-,TRBJ2-2,TGTGCCAGCGGGGGGCCACGGACAGGTGATCTGTTTTTT,CASGGPRTGDLFF
TRBV5-4,-,TRBD2,TRBJ2-7,TGTGCCAGCAGCCAAAGTAGCGGGGGGCCCTACGAGCAGTACTTC,CASSQSSGGPYEQYF
TRBV6-6,many,-,TRBJ2-2,TGTGCCAGCAGGGAAGCTAGCACCGGGGAGCTGTTTTTT,CASREASTGELFF
TRBV12-3/TRBV12-4,-,TRBD1,TRBJ1-1,TGTGCCAGCAAACCGGGACAGGGTTTTCCCGGGGTAGCTGAAGCTTTCTTT,CASKPGQGFPGVAEAFF
TRBV10-2,many,-,TRBJ2-7,TGCGCCAGTAAACCGGGACACCTTACCTACGAGCAGTACTTC,CASKPGHLTYEQYF
TRBV19,-,-,TRBJ1-1,TGTGCCAGTAGTTTTAACCTGGGTACTGAAGCTTTCTTT,CASSFNLGTEAFF
TRBV7-9,-,TRBD2,TRBJ2-2,TGCGCCAGCAGCTTGGAGGGACTAGCGGGAGCCACCGGGGAGCTGTTTTTT,CASSLEGLAGATGELFF
TRBV7-6,-,-,TRBJ2-7,TGTGCCAGCAGCTTCGGGGCAGGTGAGACCTACGAGCAGTACTTC,CASSFGAGETYEQYF
TRBV12-3/TRBV12-4,few,-,TRBJ2-7,TGTGCCAGCACTGGGGGAGTAGCGGCCTCCGAGCAGTACTTC,CASTGGVAASEQYF
TRBV5-1,many,TRBD1,TRBJ2-5,TGCGCCAGCAGCCCCGGGACAGACGGAGAGACCCAGTACTTC,CASSPGTDGETQYF
TRBV7-2,once,TRBD1,TRBJ1-5,TGTGCCAGCAGCCCTAAGGGGACAGGGAACCAGCCCCAGCATTTT,CASSPKGTGNQPQHF
TRBV20-1,few,-,TRBJ2-7,TGCAGTGCTAGCGGGGACACCAACTACGAGCAGTACTTC,CSASGDTNYEQYF
TRBV6-5,few,TRBD1,TRBJ2-7,TGTGCCAGCAGCCTAATACAGGGGCAGCAGGGCGAGCAGTACTTC,CASSLIQGQQGEQYF
TRBV7-2,-,TRBD1,TRBJ1-2,TGTGCCAGCAGCTTCAGGACAGGGGGCTACTATGGCTACACCTTC,CASSFRTGGYYGYTF